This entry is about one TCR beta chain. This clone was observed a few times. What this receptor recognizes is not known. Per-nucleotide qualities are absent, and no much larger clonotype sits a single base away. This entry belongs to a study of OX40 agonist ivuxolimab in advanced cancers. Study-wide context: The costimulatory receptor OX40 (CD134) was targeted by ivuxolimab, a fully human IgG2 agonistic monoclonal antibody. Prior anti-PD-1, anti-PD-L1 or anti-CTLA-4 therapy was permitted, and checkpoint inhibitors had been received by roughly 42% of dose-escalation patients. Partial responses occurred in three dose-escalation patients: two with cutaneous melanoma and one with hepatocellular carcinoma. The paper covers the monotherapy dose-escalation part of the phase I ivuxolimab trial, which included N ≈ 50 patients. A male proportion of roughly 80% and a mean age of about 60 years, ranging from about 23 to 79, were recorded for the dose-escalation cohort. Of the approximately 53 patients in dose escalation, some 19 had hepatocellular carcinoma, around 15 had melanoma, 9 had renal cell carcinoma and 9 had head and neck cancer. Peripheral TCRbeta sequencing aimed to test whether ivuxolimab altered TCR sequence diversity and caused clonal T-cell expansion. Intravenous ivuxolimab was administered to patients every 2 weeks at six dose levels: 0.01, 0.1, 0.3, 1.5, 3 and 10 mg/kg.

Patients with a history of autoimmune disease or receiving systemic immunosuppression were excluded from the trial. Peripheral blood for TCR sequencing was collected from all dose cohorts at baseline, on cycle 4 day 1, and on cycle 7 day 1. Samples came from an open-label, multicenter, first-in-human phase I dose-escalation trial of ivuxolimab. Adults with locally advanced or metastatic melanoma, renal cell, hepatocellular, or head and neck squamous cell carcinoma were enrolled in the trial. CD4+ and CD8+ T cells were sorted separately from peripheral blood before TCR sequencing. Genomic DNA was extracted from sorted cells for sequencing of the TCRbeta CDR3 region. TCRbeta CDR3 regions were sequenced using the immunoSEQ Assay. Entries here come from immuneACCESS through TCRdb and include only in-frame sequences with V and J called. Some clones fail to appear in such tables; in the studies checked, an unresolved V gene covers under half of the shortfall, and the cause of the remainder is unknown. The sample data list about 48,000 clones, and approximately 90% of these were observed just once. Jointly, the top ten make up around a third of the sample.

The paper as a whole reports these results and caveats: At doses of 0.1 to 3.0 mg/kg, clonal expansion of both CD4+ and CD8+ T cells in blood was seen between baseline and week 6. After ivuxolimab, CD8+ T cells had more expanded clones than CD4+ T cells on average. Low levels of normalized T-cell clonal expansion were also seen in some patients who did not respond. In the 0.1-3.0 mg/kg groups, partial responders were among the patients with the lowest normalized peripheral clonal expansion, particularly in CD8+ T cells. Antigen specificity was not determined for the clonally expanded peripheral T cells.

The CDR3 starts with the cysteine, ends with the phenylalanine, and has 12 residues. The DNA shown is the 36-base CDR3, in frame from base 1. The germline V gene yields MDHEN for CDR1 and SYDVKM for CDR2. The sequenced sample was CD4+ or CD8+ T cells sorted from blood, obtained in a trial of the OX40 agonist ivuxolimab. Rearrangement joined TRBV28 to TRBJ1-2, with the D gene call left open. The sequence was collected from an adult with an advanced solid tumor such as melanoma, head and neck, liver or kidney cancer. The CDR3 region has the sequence CGTGGSGEGYTF. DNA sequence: TGTGGAACCGGCGGTTCCGGCGAAGGCTACACCTTC.